The source of this T cell receptor beta chain is a study of regulatory T cells. Amplification used 52 TRBV primers and 13 TRBJ primers. Sequencing used immunoSEQ multiplex PCR; TCRdb keeps in-frame clones, though not all of them. The sample shows tens of thousands of clones, under 95% of them seen only once. General observations from the study: Regulatory T cells showed the strongest V-J pair restriction and V/J gene skewing among patient repertoires. In CD3G-deficient patients, conventional CD4+ T cells were enriched for hydrophobic CDR3 residues at positions 6 and 7.

All CD3G-deficient patients showed autoimmunity, more severe in two. CD4+ T cells were divided by sorting: CD25-high CD127-low Tregs, CD25-low CD127-high conventional cells. Comments on this clone: What it binds is unknown.

The source is a person aged 18 to 35 with CD3G deficiency. Sequencing used conventional CD4+ T cells sorted from blood.

CDR3 DNA sequence: TGCGCCAGCAGCCAAGTTGGCAGGGCTGAAGCTTTCTTT. As protein: CASSQVGRAEAFF. The chain uses TRBV4-1 and TRBJ1-1; the D gene is possibly TRBD1 (5 bases). Germline CDR1 and CDR2: MGHRA and YSYEKL. V shed 1 base and J shed 6 bases, with 9 bases lying between them. This CDR3 is built from 13 residues.